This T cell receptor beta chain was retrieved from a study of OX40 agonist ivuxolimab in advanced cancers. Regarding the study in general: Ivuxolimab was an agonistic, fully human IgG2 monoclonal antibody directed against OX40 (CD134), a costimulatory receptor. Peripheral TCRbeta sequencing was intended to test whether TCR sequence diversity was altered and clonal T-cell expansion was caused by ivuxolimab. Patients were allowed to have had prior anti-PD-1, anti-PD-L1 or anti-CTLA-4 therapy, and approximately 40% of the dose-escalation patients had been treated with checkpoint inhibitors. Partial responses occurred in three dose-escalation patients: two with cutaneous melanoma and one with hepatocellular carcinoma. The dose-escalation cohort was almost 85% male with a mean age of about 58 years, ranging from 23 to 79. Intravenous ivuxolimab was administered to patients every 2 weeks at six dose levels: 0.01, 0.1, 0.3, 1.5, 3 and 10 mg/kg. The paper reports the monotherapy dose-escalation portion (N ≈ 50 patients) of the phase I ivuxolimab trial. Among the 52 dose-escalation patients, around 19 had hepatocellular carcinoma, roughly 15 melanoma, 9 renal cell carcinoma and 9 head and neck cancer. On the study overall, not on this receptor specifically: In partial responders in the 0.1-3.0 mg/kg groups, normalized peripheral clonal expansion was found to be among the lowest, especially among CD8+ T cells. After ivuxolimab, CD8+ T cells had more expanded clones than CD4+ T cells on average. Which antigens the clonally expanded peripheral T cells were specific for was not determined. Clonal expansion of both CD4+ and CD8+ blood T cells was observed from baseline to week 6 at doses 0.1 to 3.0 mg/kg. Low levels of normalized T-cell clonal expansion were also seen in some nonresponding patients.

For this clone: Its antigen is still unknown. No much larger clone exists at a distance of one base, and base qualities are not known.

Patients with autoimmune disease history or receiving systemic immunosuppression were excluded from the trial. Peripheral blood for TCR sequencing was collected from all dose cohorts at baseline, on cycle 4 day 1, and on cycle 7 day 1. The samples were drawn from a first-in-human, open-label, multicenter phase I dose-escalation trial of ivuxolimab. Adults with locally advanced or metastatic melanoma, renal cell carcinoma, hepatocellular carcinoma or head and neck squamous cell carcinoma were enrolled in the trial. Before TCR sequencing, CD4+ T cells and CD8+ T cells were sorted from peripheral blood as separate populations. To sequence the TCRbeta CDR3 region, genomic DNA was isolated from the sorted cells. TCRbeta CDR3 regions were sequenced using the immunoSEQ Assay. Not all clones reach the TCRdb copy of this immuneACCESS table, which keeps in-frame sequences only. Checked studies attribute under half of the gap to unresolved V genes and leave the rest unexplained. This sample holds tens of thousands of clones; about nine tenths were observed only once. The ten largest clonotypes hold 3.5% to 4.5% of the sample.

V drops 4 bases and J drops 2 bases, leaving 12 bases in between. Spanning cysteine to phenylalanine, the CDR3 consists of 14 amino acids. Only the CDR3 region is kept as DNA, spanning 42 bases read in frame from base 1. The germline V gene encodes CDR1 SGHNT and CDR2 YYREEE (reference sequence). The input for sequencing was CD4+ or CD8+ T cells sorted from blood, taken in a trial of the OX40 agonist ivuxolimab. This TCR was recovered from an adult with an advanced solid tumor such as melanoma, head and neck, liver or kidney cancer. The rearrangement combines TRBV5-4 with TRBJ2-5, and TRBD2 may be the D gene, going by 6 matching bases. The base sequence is TGTGCCAGCAGCCCGGGGACTGATCAAGAGACCCAGTACTTC. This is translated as CASSPGTDQETQYF.